This T cell receptor beta chain emerged from a study of radiotherapy plus CTLA-4 blockade in lung cancer. The overall study: Patients showed objective responses in 15% to 20% of cases, and disease control was achieved by approximately 30%. Findings of the study overall: Blood-borne expansion of tumor-derived TCR clones followed radiotherapy plus ipilimumab. Best predicting response, reportedly, were early blood T cell clone dynamics, with interferon-beta.

Libraries were prepared by immunoSEQ multiplex PCR; TCRdb keeps only in-frame clonotypes and omits some of them. The data hold approximately 52,000 clones, with approximately 80% observed a single time. Regarding this clone: Its antigen is undetermined.

Focal radiation was given together with CTLA-4 blockade (ipilimumab) to patients with chemo-refractory metastatic non-small-cell lung cancer. The J segment lost 3 bases and the V segment lost 1 base, leaving 5 bases of the junction unmatched. This CDR3 region has 15 residues. From germline, CDR1 is SGHRS and CDR2 YFSETQ. Source: peripheral blood, taken from a patient treated with radiotherapy plus ipilimumab. The receptor was derived from a human donor with non-small cell lung cancer whose response to radiotherapy plus ipilimumab could not be evaluated. The V and J genes are TRBV5-1 and TRBJ2-3; TRBD1 agrees at 7 bases. The CDR3 region has the DNA TGCGCCAGCAGCTTGACAGGGGCCGGGACAGATACGCAGTATTTT. Its protein product is CASSLTGAGTDTQYF.